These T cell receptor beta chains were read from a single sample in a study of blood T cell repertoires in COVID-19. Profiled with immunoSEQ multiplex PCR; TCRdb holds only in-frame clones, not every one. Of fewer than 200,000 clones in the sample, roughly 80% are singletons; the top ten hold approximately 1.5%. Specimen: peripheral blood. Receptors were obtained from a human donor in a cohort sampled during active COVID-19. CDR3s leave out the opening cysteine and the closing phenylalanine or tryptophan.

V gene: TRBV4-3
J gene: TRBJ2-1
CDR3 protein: ASSHISGGLYNEQF

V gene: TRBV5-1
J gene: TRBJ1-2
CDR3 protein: ASTWDSPPEGYT

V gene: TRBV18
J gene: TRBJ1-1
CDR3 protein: ASSPGQGLNTEAF

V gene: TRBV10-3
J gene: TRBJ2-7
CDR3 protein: AISQGRGTSTYEQY

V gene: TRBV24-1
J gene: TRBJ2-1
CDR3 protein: ATSAPPGQGAHNEQF

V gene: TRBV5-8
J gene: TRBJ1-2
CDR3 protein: ASSLVRHGYT

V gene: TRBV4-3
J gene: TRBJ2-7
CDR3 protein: ASSQGTGRYEQY

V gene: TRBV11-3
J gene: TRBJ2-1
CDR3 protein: ASSLGGLAGYKEQF

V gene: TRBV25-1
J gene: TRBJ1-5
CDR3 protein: ASSDGKGAGSNQPQH

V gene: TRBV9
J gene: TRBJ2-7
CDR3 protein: ASSVTGASSYEQY

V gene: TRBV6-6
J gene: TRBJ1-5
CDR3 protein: ASSYPRTGNNQPQH

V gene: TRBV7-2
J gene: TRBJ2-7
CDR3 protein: ASSPIRDFSYEQY

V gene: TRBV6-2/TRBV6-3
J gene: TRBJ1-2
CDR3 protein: ASTPVRDTNYGYT

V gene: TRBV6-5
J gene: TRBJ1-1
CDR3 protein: ASSSDRRDTEAF

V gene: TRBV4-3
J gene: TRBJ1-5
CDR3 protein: ASSQELARGQPQH

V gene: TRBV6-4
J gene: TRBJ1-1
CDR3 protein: ASSAKTGNTEAF

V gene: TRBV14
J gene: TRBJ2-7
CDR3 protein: ASSQLAGALEQY

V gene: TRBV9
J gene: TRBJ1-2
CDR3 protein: ASSVGQGYGYT

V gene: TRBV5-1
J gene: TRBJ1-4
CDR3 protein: ASSLVGGEKLF

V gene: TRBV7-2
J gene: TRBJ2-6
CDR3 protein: ASSSHRGRANVLT

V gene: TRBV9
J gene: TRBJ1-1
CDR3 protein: ASAPSPGDTEAF

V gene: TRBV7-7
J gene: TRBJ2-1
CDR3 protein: ASSLESGGANEQF